The 5 T cell receptor beta chains below all came from one sample that was sequenced in a study of blood T cell repertoires in COVID-19. Method: immunoSEQ multiplex PCR; TCRdb's copy keeps in-frame clones and lacks some. This table has about 160,000 clones, 75% to 90% appearing once. Sample: PBMCs or T cells enriched from blood (not recorded which). All receptors come from a woman aged 50 to 60 who had recovered from COVID-19.

This chain links TRBV5-1 with TRBJ2-7; D possibly corresponds to TRBD2 (7 bases). Germline CDR1 reads SGHRS; CDR2 reads YFSETQ. V lost 0 bases and J 1 base, leaving 14 bases between the germline ends. The CDR3 is made up of 16 amino acids. In DNA, the CDR3 is TGCGCCAGCAGCTTGGCCGGGGGGCTCCTTTCCTACGAGCAGTACGTC. It translates to CASSLAGGLLSYEQYV.

This clone was detected a few times. The J gene is TRBJ2-3, the V gene TRBV10-1; 8 bases fit TRBD1. Losses at the gene ends were 6 bases for V and 4 bases for J; bases not matched to a gene: 0. This CDR3 spans 12 amino acids. Germline CDR1 and CDR2: WNHNN and SYGVQD (reference sequence). The CDR3 is CASRTGADTQYF. The DNA for the CDR3 is TGCGCCAGCAGGACAGGGGCAGATACGCAGTATTTT.

The gene calls are TRBV5-6 and TRBJ2-1, with TRBD2 identical over 10 bases. Germline V gives CDR1 SGHDT, CDR2 YYEEEE. After removal of 0 bases from V and 5 bases from J, the junction contained 8 bases not matched to a gene. The CDR3 totals 17 residues. The CDR3 is CASSLEWGLAPNNEQFF. CDR3 nucleotides: TGTGCCAGCAGCTTGGAGTGGGGACTAGCGCCCAACAATGAGCAGTTCTTC.

The chain is built from TRBV18 and TRBJ2-3; TRBD1 matches at 7 bases. The CDR3 is made up of 14 amino acids. Germline values: CDR1 KGHSH, CDR2 LQKENI. V gave up 5 bases and J gave up 1 base; unmatched junction bases: 3. CDR3 DNA sequence: TGTGCCAGCTCATCTGGACAGGGCACAGATACGCAGTATTTT. Its protein is CASSSGQGTDTQYF.

This clone was counted between two and nine times. V and J are TRBV6-5 and TRBJ1-2, with a possible D match to TRBD1 (5 bases). With 4 bases removed from V and 6 bases from J, the gap between germline ends came to 21 bases. The CDR3 has 16 amino acids. CDR1 is MNHEY, CDR2 SVGAGI, per germline. The CDR3, as DNA: TGTGCCAGCAGTTCCCTCAAGGGACGGACGGGGGATGGCTACACCTTC. It specifies CASSSLKGRTGDGYTF.